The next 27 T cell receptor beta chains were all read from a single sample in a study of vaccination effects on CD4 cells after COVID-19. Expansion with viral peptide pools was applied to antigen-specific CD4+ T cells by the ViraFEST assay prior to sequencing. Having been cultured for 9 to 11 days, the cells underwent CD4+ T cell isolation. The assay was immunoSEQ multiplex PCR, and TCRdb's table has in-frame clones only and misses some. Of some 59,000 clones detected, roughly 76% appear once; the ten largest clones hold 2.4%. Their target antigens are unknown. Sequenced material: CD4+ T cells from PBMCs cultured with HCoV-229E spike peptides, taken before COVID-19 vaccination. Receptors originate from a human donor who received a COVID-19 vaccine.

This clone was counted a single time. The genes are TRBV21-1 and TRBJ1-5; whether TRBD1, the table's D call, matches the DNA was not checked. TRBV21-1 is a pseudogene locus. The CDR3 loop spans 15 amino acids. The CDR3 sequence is CASSKSTGAGQPQHF. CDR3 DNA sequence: TGTGCCAGCAGCAAGTCGACAGGGGCGGGTCAGCCCCAGCATTTT.

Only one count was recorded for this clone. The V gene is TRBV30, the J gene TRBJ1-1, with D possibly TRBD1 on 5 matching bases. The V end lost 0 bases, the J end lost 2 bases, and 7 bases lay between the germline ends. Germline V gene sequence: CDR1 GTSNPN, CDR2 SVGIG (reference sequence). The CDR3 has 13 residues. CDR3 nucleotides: TGTGCCTGGAGTGTGGGACTCAACACTGAAGCTTTCTTT. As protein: CAWSVGLNTEAFF.

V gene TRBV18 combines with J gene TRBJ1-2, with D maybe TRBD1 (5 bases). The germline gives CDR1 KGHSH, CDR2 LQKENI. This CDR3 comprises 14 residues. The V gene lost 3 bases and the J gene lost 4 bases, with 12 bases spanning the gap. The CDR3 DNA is TGTGCCAGCTCACCGCCTGGACAAATCTATGGCTACACCTTC. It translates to CASSPPGQIYGYTF.

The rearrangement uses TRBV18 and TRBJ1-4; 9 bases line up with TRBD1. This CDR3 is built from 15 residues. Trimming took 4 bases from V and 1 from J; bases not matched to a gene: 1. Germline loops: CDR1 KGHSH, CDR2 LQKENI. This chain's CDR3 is CASSLGQGTNEKLFF. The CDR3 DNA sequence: TGTGCCAGCTCACTGGGACAGGGAACTAATGAAAAACTGTTTTTT.

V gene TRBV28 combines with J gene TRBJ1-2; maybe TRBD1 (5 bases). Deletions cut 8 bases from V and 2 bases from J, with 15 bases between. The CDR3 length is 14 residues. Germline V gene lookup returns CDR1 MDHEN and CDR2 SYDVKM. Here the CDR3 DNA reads TGTGCCAGCGAGACTCCGGGACGAAACTATGGCTACACCTTC. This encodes CASETPGRNYGYTF.

CDR3: CAWSPGLVGELFF. As DNA, the CDR3 is TGTGCCTGGAGTCCGGGGTTGGTGGGGGAGCTGTTTTTT. This rearrangement joins TRBV30 to TRBJ2-2; maybe TRBD2 (5 bases). The length of the CDR3 is 13 residues. Trimming removed 2 bases at V and 8 bases at J, with 12 bases between. Germline lookup yields CDR1 GTSNPN and CDR2 SVGIG (reference sequence).

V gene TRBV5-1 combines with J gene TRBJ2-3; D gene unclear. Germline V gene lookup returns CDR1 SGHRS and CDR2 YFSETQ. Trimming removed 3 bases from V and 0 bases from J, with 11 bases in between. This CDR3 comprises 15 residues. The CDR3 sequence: CASSSWTVSTDTQYF. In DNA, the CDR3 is TGCGCCAGCAGCTCATGGACGGTTAGCACAGATACGCAGTATTTT. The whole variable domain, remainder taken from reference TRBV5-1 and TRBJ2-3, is KAGVTQTPRYLIKTRGQQVTLSCSPISGHRSVSWYQQTPGQGLQFLFEYFSETQRNKGNFPGRFSGRQFSNSRSEMNVSTLELGDSALYLCASSSWTVSTDTQYFGPGTRLTVL.

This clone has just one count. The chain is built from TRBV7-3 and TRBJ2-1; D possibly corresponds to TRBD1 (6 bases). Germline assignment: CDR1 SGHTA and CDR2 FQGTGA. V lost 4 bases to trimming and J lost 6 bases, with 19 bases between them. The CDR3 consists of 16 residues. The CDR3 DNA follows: TGTGCCAGCAGCTCCACGGGACACCCTCCTGGCAATGAGCAGTTCTTC. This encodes CASSSTGHPPGNEQFF.

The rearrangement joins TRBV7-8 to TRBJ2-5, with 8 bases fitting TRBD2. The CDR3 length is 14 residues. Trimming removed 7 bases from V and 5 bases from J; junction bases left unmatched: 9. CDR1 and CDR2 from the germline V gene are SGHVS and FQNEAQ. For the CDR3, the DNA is TGTGCCAGCACCCCCCGGGAGGGTTCGGAGACCCAGTACTTC. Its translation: CASTPREGSETQYF.

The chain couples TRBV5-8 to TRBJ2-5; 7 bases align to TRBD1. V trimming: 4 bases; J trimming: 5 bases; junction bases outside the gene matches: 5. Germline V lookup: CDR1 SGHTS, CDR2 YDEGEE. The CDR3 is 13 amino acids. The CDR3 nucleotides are TGTGCCAGCAGCCGGGACAGAGGGGAGACCCAGTACTTC. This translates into CASSRDRGETQYF.

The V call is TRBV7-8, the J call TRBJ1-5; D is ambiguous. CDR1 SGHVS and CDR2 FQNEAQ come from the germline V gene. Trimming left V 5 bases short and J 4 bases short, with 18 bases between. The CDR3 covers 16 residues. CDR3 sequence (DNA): TGTGCCAGCAGCGCAGTTTCCTGGGGATTTAATCAGCCCCAGCATTTT. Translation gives CASSAVSWGFNQPQHF.

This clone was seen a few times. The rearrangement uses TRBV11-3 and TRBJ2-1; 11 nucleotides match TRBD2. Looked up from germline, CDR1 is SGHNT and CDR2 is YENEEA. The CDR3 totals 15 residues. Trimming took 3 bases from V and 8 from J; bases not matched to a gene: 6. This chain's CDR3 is CASSLIAGGQDEQFF. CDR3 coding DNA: TGTGCCAGCAGCTTGATAGCGGGGGGGCAGGATGAGCAGTTCTTC.

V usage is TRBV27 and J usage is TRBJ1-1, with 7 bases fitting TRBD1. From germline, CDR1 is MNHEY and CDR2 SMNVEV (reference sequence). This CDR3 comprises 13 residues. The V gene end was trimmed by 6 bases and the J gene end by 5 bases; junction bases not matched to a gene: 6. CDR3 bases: TGTGCCAGCAGCCTACACAGGGGAACTGAAGCTTTCTTT. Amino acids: CASSLHRGTEAFF.

CDR3 loop: CASSPGTRSGNTIYF. CDR3 DNA sequence: TGTGCCAGTAGTCCCGGGACCCGCTCTGGAAACACCATATATTTT. V gene TRBV19 combines with J gene TRBJ1-3, with D possibly being TRBD1 (5 bases). CDR3 length equals 15 residues. CDR1 is LNHDA, CDR2 SQIVND, per germline (reference sequence). V dropped 5 bases and J dropped 0 bases, with 11 bases sitting between them.

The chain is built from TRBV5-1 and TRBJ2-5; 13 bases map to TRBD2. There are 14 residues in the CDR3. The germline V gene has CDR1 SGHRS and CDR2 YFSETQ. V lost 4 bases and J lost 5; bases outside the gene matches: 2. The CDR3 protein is CASSQTSGGETQYF. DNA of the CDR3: TGCGCCAGCAGCCAGACTAGCGGGGGGGAGACCCAGTACTTC.

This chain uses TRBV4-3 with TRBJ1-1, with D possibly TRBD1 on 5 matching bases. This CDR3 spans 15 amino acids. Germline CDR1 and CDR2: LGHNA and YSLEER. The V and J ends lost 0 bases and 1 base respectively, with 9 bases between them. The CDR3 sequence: CASSQDRGGNTEAFF. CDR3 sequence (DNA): TGCGCCAGCAGCCAAGATCGGGGGGGGAACACTGAAGCTTTCTTT.

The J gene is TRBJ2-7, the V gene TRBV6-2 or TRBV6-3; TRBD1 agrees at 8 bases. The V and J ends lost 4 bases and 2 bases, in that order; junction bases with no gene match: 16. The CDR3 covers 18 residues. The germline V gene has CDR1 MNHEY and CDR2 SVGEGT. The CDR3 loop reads CASSSPGQTGGRAYEQYV. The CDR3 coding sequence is TGTGCCAGCAGTTCCCCTGGACAAACAGGGGGACGGGCCTACGAGCAGTACGTC.

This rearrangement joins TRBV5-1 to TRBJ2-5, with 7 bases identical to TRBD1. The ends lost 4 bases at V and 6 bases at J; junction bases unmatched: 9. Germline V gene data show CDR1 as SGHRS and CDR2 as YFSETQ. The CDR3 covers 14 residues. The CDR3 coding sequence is TGCGCCAGCAGCCTGGGGACAGAACGACAGACCCAGTACTTC. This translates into CASSLGTERQTQYF. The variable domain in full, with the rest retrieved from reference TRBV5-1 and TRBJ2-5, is KAGVTQTPRYLIKTRGQQVTLSCSPISGHRSVSWYQQTPGQGLQFLFEYFSETQRNKGNFPGRFSGRQFSNSRSEMNVSTLELGDSALYLCASSLGTERQTQYFGPGTRLLVL.

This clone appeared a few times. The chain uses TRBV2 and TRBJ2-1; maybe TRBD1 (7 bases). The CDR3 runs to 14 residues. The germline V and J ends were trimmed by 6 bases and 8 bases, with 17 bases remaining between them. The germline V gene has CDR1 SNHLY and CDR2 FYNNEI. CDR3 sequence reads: CASSRNQGGDEQFF. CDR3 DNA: TGTGCCAGCAGCCGAAATCAGGGGGGCGATGAGCAGTTCTTC.

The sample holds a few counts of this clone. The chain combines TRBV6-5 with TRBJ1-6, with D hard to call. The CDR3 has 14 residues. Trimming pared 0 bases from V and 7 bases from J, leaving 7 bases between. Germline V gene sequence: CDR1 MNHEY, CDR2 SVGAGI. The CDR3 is CASSYSGGNSPLHF. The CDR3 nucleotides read TGTGCCAGCAGTTACTCTGGTGGGAATTCACCCCTCCACTTT.

DNA of the CDR3: TGTGCCAGCAATACAGGGTTGAACACTGAAGCTTTCTTT. As protein: CASNTGLNTEAFF. V is TRBV12-3 or TRBV12-4 and J is TRBJ1-1, with D possibly matching TRBD1 (6 bases). Trimming left V 7 bases short and J 0 bases short, with 9 bases between. The CDR3 covers 13 residues.

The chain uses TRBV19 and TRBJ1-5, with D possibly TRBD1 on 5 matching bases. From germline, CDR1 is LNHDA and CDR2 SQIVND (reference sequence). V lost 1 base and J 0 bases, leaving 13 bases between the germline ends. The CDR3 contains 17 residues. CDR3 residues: CASSIVGDSHSNQPQHF. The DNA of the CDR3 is TGTGCCAGTAGTATAGTAGGAGACAGCCATAGCAATCAGCCCCAGCATTTT. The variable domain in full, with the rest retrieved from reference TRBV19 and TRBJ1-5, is DGGITQSPKYLFRKEGQNVTLSCEQNLNHDAMYWYRQDPGQGLRLIYYSQIVNDFQKGDIAEGYSVSREKKESFPLTVTSAQKNPTAFYLCASSIVGDSHSNQPQHFGDGTRLSIL.

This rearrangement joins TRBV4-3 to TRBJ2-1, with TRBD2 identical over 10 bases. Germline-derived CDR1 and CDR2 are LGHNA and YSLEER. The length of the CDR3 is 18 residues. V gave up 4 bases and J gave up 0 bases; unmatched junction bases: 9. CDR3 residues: CASSLHHSGGSSYNEQFF. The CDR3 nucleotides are TGCGCCAGCAGCCTCCACCATAGCGGGGGGAGCTCCTACAATGAGCAGTTCTTC.

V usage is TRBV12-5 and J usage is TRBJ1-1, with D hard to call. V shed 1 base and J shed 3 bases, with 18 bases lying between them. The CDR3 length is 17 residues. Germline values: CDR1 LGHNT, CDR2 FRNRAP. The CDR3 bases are TGTGCTAGTGGTTTGGCCCTCGCGGGAGCACTCGACACTGAAGCTTTCTTT. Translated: CASGLALAGALDTEAFF.

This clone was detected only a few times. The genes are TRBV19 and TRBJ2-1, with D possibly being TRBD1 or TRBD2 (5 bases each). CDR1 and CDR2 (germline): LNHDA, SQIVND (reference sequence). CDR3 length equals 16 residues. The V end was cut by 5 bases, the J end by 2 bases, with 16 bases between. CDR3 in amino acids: CASSLDAGATYNEQFF. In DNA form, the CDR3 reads TGTGCCAGTAGTCTCGACGCCGGGGCTACCTACAATGAGCAGTTCTTC.

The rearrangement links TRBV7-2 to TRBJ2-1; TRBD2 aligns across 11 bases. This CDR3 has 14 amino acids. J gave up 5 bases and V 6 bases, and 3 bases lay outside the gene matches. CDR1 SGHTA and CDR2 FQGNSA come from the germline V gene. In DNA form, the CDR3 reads TGTGCCAGCAGGCCTAGCGGGGGGAACAATGAGCAGTTCTTC. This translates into CASRPSGGNNEQFF.

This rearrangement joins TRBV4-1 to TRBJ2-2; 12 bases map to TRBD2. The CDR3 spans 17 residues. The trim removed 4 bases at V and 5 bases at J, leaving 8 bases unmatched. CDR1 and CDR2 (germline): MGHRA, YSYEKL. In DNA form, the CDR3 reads TGCGCCAGCAGCCGAAAGGGGACTAGCGGGTCTACCGGGGAGCTGTTTTTT. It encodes CASSRKGTSGSTGELFF.